This TCR beta chain comes out of a study of beta chain features in type 1 diabetes. Study-level points and caveats: The naive, central memory and Treg TCRB repertoires looked more alike in patients than they did in healthy donors. The study found moderately but significantly shorter TCRB CDR3s in all four CD4+ subsets of Type 1 diabetes patients.

Since all of the isolated RNA was reverse transcribed, expressed TCRB transcripts were what got sequenced. Libraries were prepared by immunoSEQ multiplex PCR; TCRdb keeps only in-frame clonotypes and omits some of them. This sample has 150,000 to 180,000 clones; around 8% occur once, and the top ten carry approximately 0.69%. Note on this clone: The antigen remains unidentified.

Each donor gave one heparinised blood draw averaging roughly 100 mL. Sequencing input: central memory CD4+ T cells from blood. The source is a man aged 18-30 years in good health.

CDR3 residues: CASSSGGDLDGEQFF. CDR3 nucleotides: TGTGCCAGCAGCTCCGGAGGGGACCTCGACGGTGAGCAGTTCTTC. This chain uses TRBV5-4 with TRBJ2-1; possible D gene TRBD2, 6 bases. Germline V gene lookup returns CDR1 SGHNT and CDR2 YYREEE (reference sequence). The V end lost 3 bases, the J end lost 9 bases, and 19 bases lay between the germline ends. CDR3 length: 15 amino acids.